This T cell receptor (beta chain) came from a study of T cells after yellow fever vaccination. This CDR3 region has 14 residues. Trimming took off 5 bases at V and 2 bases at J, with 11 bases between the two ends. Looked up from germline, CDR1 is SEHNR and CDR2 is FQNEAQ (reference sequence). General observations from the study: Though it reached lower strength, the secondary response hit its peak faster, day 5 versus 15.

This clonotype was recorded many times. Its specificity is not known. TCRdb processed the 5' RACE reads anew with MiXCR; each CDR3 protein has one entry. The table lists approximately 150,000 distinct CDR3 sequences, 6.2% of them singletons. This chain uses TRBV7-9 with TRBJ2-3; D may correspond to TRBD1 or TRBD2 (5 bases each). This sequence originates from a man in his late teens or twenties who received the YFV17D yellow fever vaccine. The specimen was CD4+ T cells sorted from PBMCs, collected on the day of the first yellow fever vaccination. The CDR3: CASSPGRTTDTQYF. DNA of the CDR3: TGTGCCAGCAGCCCGGGACGGACCACAGATACGCAGTATTTT.